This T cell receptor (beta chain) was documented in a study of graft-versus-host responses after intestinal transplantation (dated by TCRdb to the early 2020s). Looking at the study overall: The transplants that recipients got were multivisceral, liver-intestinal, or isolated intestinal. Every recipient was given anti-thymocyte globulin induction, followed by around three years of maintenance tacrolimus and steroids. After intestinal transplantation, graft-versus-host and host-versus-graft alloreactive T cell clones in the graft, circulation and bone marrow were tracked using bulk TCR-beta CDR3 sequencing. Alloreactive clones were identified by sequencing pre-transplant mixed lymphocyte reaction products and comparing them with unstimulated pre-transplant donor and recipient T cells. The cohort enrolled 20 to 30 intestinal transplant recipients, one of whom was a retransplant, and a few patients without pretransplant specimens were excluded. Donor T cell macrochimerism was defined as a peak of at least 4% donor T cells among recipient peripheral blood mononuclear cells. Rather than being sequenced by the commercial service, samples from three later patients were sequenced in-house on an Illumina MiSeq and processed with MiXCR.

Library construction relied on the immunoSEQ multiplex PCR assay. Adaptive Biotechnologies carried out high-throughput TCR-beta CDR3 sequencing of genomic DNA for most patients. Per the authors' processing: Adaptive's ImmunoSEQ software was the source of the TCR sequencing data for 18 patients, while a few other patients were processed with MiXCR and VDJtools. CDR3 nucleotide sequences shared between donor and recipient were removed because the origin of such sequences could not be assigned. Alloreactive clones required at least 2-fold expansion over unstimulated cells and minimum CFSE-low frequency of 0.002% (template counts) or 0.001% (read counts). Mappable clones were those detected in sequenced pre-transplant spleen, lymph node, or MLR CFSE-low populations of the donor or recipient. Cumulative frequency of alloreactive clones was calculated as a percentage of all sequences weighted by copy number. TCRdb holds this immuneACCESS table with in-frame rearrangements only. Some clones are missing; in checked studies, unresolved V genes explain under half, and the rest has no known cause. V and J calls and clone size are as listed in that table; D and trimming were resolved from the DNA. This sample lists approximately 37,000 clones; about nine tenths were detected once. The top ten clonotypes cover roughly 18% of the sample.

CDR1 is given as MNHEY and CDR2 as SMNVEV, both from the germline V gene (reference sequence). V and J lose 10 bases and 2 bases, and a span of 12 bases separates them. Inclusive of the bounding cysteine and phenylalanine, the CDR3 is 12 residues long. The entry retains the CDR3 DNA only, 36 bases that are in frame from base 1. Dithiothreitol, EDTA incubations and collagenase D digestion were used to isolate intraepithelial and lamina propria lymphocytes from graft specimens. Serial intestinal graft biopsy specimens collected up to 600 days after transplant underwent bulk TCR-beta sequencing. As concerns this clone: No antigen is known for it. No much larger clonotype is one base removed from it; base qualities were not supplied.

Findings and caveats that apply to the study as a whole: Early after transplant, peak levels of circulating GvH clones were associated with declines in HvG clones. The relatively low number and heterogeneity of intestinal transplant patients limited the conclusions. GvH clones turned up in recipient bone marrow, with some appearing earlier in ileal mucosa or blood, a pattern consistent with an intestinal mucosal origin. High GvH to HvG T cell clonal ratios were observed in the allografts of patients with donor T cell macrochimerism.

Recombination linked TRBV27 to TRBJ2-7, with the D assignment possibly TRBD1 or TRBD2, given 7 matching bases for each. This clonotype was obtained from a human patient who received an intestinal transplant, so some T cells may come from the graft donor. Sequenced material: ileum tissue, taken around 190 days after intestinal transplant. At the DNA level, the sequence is TGTGCCACCAGGGGGGGAGCCTACGAGCAGTACTTC. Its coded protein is CATRGGAYEQYF.